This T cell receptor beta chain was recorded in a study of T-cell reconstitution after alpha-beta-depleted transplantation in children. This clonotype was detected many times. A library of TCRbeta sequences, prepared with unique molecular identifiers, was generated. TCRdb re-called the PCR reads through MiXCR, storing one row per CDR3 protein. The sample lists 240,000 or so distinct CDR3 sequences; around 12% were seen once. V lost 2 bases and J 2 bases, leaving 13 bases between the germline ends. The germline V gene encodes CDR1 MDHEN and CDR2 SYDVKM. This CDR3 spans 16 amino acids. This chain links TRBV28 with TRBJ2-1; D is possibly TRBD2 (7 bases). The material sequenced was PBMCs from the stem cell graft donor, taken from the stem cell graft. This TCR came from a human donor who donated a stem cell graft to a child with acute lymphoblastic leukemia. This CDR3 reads CASSLRGGGPYNEQFF. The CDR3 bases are TGTGCCAGCAGTTTAAGGGGGGGGGGCCCCTACAATGAGCAGTTCTTC.